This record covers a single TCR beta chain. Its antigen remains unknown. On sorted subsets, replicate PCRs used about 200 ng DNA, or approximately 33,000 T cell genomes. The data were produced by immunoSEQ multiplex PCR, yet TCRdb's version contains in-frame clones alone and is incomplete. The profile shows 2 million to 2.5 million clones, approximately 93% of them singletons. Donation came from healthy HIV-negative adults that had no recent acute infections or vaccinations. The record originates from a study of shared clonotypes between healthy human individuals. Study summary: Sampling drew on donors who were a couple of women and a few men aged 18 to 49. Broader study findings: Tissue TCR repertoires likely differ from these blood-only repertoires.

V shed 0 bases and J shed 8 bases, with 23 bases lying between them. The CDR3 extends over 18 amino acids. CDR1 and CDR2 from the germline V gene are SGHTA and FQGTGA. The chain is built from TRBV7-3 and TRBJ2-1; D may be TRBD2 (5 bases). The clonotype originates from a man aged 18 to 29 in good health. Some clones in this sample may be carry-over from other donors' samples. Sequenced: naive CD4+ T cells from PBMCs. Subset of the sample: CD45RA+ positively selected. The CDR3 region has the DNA TGTGCCAGCAGCTTAACGTTTGTTAGCGTGCTTACGGGCGATGAGCAGTTCTTC. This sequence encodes CASSLTFVSVLTGDEQFF.